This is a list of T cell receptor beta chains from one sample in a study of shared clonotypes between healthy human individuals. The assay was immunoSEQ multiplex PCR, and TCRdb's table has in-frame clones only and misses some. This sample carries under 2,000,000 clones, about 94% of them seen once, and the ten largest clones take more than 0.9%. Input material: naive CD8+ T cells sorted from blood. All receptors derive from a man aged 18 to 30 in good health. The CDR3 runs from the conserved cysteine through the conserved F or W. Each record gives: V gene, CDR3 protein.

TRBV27 CASSDSREAYEQYF
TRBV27 CASSTPGQGQETQYF
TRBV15 CATSRVVAGNYGYTF
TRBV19 CASSIGPGGTYEQYF
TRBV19 CASSIYYRHYEQYF
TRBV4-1 CASSQDWGYEQYF
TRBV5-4 CASSPFAGPGELFF
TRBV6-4 CASSDSPARAGMGTQYF
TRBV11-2 CASSSTGVANEKLFF
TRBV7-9 CASSLARTDKLLYEQYF
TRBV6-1 CASSEGQGFYSNQPQHF
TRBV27 CASSKVGANTEAFF
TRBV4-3 CASSQDPLAKNIQYF
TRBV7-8 CASSSAGGTYNEQFF
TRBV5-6 CASSLEGAGELFF
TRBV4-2 CASSQDQDRAREQYF
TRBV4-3 CASSLDKNTEAFF
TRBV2 CASSWRASSAATDTQYF
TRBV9 CASSVLGSTDTQYF
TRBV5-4 CASSDHSGPRERF
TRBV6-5 CASSSLPPGVADTQYF
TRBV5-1 CASSLVLAGASSYNEQFF
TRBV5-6 CASSLAQGISGANVLTF
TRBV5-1 CASSLERTGAYEQYF
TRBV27 CASQTGAGEQYF
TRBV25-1 CASSDSGPVSGYTF
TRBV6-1 CASSDQGGSGNTIYF
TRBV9 CASSSDRDSPLHF
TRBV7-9 CASSHEAGPYQGGYTF
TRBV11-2 CASSYTGAYEQYF
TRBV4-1 CASSQEGGEVDTQYF
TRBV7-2 CASSIAQRALLGETQYF
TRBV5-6 CASSLWGARDTEAFF
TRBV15 CATSNSLDSYEQYF
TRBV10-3 CAISEGDGTYEQYF
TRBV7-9 CASSQFGPEETQYF
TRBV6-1 CASSEALLVKVGGKLFF
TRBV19 CASSIGVGYGYTF
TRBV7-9 CASSLGRTGSSGGYTF
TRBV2 CASSLSPGLAGFTDTQYF
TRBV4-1 CASSQGVTVSPLHF
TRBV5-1 CASSFSTTHEQFF
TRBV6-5 CASSYSPGHYEQYF